These 17 T cell receptor beta chains came from one sample sequenced in a study of control samples from healthy donors and cancer patients (TCRdb year 2020). Library prep was done by the immunoSEQ multiplex PCR assay. TCRdb provides this immuneACCESS table in a form limited to in-frame rearrangements. Some clones are lacking; in checked studies, under half of them reflect an unresolved V gene, and why the rest are absent is not known. The sample table records 70,000 to 75,000 clones; over 90% of these occur just once. Jointly, the top ten make up 2.5% to 3% of the sample. Sequencing was carried out using blood. These receptors were taken from a woman in her twenties or thirties in good health.

This clone showed up just once. The V call is TRBV6-5, the J call TRBJ1-2; 12 bases align to TRBD1. Germline V gene data show CDR1 as MNHEY and CDR2 as SVGAGI. V gave up 5 bases and J gave up 7 bases; unmatched junction bases: 8. This CDR3 spans 15 amino acids. The CDR3 protein is CASSTPGQGAVGYTF. The CDR3 bases are TGTGCCAGCAGTACGCCGGGACAGGGGGCAGTTGGCTACACCTTC.

The rearrangement links TRBV9 to TRBJ2-7; D is unclear. Looked up from germline, CDR1 is SGDLS and CDR2 is YYNGEE. The V end lost 0 bases, the J end lost 2 bases, and 9 bases lay between the germline ends. CDR3 length equals 14 residues. The CDR3 region is CASSVGQLPYEQYF. CDR3 nucleotide sequence: TGTGCCAGCAGCGTAGGGCAGCTTCCCTACGAGCAGTACTTC.

J is TRBJ2-7 and V is TRBV9; 7 positions match TRBD1. The CDR3 is 15 residues long. Germline values: CDR1 SGDLS, CDR2 YYNGEE. V trimming: 5 bases; J trimming: 0 bases; junction bases outside the gene matches: 8. DNA for the CDR3: TGTGCCAGCAGTAAGACAGGGCTAGGCTCCTACGAGCAGTACTTC. Encoded protein: CASSKTGLGSYEQYF.

Only one count was recorded for this clone. This chain uses TRBV27 with TRBJ1-1, with a tentative D call TRBD1 (6 bases). The CDR3 totals 14 residues. V was trimmed by 5 bases and J by 3 bases, leaving 13 bases between them. Germline CDR1 MNHEY, CDR2 SMNVEV (reference sequence). The CDR3 sequence is CASSVQGQDTEAFF. In nucleotides, the CDR3 is TGTGCCAGCAGTGTACAGGGACAAGACACTGAAGCTTTCTTT.

This chain connects TRBV4-1 to TRBJ1-2; perhaps TRBD1 as D (5 bases). CDR3 length: 15 residues. CDR1 is MGHRA, CDR2 YSYEKL, per germline. V shed 1 base and J shed 0 bases, with 9 bases lying between them. CDR3 DNA sequence: TGCGCCAGCAGCCAAGTCAGGACAACTAACTATGGCTACACCTTC. Translated: CASSQVRTTNYGYTF.

The rearrangement uses TRBV18 and TRBJ1-1; possible D gene TRBD1, 6 bases. The germline CDR1 and CDR2 sequences are KGHSH and LQKENI. Between the trimmed V and J ends, which lost 2 bases and 3 bases, there was a span of 10 bases. This CDR3 is 14 amino acids long. The CDR3 sequence: CASSPRTVHTEAFF. In nucleotides, the CDR3 is TGTGCCAGCTCACCAAGGACAGTCCACACTGAAGCTTTCTTT.

The chain uses TRBV29-1 and TRBJ2-7; 11 nucleotides agree with TRBD2. The CDR3 consists of 12 residues. Germline V CDR1 and CDR2: SQVTM, ANQGSEA. V gave up 7 bases and J gave up 5 bases; unmatched junction bases: 4. The CDR3 DNA sequence: TGCAGCGCAATGGGACTAGCGGACGAGCAGTACTTC. Its translation is CSAMGLADEQYF.

The CDR3, as DNA: TGTGCCAGCAGTGAGCAGGGGCTGAACACTGAAGCTTTCTTT. Its translation: CASSEQGLNTEAFF. The chain is built from TRBV2 and TRBJ1-1, with D possibly matching TRBD1 (6 bases). The CDR3 totals 14 residues. V was trimmed by 3 bases and J by 0 bases, leaving 8 bases between them. Germline assignment: CDR1 SNHLY and CDR2 FYNNEI.

The CDR3 spells CASRIGTGVEETQYF. DNA for the CDR3: TGCGCCAGCAGAATCGGGACAGGGGTAGAAGAGACCCAGTACTTC. The gene calls are TRBV5-1 and TRBJ2-5; TRBD1 matches 10 bases. V trimming: 5 bases; J trimming: 3 bases; junction bases outside the gene matches: 7. The CDR3 sequence is 15 residues long. Germline V CDR1 and CDR2: SGHRS, YFSETQ. The variable domain in full, with the rest retrieved from reference TRBV5-1 and TRBJ2-5, is KAGVTQTPRYLIKTRGQQVTLSCSPISGHRSVSWYQQTPGQGLQFLFEYFSETQRNKGNFPGRFSGRQFSNSRSEMNVSTLELGDSALYLCASRIGTGVEETQYFGPGTRLLVL.

V gene TRBV28 combines with J gene TRBJ1-6; 7 bases are shared with TRBD1. Trimming at V came to 4 bases and at J to 7 bases, leaving 10 bases not matched to a gene. Per the germline V gene, CDR1 is MDHEN and CDR2 is SYDVKM. This CDR3 is 16 amino acids long. The CDR3 sequence: CASSSKTGKANSPLHF. The CDR3 nucleotides are TGTGCCAGCAGTTCCAAGACAGGGAAGGCCAATTCACCCCTCCACTTT.

The V gene is TRBV2, the J gene TRBJ2-7; TRBD1 is a possible D gene (6 bases). The CDR3 is 14 residues long. Per the germline V gene, CDR1 is SNHLY and CDR2 is FYNNEI. Between the trimmed V and J ends, which lost 3 bases and 2 bases, there was a span of 11 bases. This chain's CDR3 is CASSEGDITYEQYF. DNA of the CDR3: TGTGCCAGCAGTGAGGGGGACATAACCTACGAGCAGTACTTC. The variable domain in full, with the rest retrieved from reference TRBV2 and TRBJ2-7, is EPEVTQTPSHQVTQMGQEVILRCVPISNHLYFYWYRQILGQKVEFLVSFYNNEISEKSEIFDDQFSVERPDGSNFTLKIRSTKLEDSAMYFCASSEGDITYEQYFGPGTRLTVT.

The chain carries TRBV28 and TRBJ1-5; D uncertain. V shed 3 bases and J shed 3 bases, with 12 bases lying between them. Germline V gene lookup returns CDR1 MDHEN and CDR2 SYDVKM. This CDR3 has 15 amino acids. In DNA form, the CDR3 reads TGTGCCAGCAGTTTGGTGGGTCCAGACAATCAGCCCCAGCATTTT. Its protein is CASSLVGPDNQPQHF.

The chain employs TRBV6-4 and TRBJ1-5; no reliable D call. The germline V and J ends were trimmed by 6 bases and 0 bases, with 21 bases remaining between them. The length of the CDR3 is 18 residues. Germline V gene data show CDR1 as MRHNA and CDR2 as SNTAGT. CDR3 region: CASRIPTFGPTSNQPQHF. The CDR3 DNA follows: TGTGCCAGCAGAATCCCCACCTTCGGACCTACTAGCAATCAGCCCCAGCATTTT.

The CDR3 loop reads CASSYDRGAYNEQFF. The CDR3 region has the DNA TGTGCCAGCAGCTACGACAGGGGGGCCTACAATGAGCAGTTCTTC. This chain links TRBV6-5 with TRBJ2-1, with 9 bases fitting TRBD1. V was pared by 6 bases and J by 2 bases, with 5 bases of the junction left unmatched. The CDR3 has 15 amino acids. The germline V gene encodes CDR1 MNHEY and CDR2 SVGAGI.

The chain has TRBV18 and TRBJ1-4, with TRBD1 as a possible D gene (6 bases). Germline V gene data show CDR1 as KGHSH and CDR2 as LQKENI. Trimming cost V 4 bases and J 3 bases, with 18 bases left between them. The CDR3 length is 17 residues. CDR3 region: CASSLSQTGRSNEKLFF. The CDR3 nucleotides read TGTGCCAGCTCACTCAGTCAAACAGGGCGCTCTAATGAAAAACTGTTTTTT.

The J gene is TRBJ1-6, the V gene TRBV5-5, with D maybe TRBD1 (5 bases). Germline CDR1 reads SGHKS; CDR2 reads YYEKEE (reference sequence). Trimming cost V 0 bases and J 13 bases, with 17 bases left between them. The CDR3 is 15 amino acids. This chain's CDR3 is CASSLVGAGRGPLHF. As DNA, the CDR3 is TGTGCCAGCAGCTTGGTTGGGGCGGGGAGAGGGCCCCTCCACTTT. The whole variable domain, remainder taken from reference TRBV5-5 and TRBJ1-6, is DAGVTQSPTHLIKTRGQQVTLRCSPISGHKSVSWYQQVLGQGPQFIFQYYEKEERGRGNFPDRFSARQFPNYSSELNVNALLLGDSALYLCASSLVGAGRGPLHFGNGTRLTVT.

The genes are TRBV7-9 and TRBJ1-5; D perhaps matches TRBD1 (5 bases). The CDR3 covers 15 residues. The V end was cut by 5 bases, the J end by 3 bases, with 14 bases between. The germline gives CDR1 SEHNR, CDR2 FQNEAQ (reference sequence). In nucleotides, the CDR3 is TGTGCCAGCAGCACCGACAGAGAATACAATCAGCCCCAGCATTTT. Amino acids: CASSTDREYNQPQHF.